This TCR beta chain was recovered during a study of beta chain features in type 1 diabetes. In regard to this clone: Its antigen is undetermined. At one boundary the junction diverges from the germline segment, which might be a read error.

General study results and limits: Reduced insertions and increased deletions marked VDJ junctions in type 1 diabetes patients. A closer apparent resemblance between naive, central memory and Treg TCRB repertoires was seen in patients than in healthy donors. For Type 1 diabetes patients, all four CD4+ subsets carried TCRB CDR3s that were moderately but significantly shorter.

Purity exceeded 95% in all sorted populations. The germline CDR1 and CDR2 sequences are SSHAT and FNYEAQ (reference sequence). This CDR3 contains 13 residues. Investigators reverse transcribed all isolated RNA, so they sequenced expressed TCRB transcripts. Naive, central memory and regulatory T cell samples came to a mean of approximately 4 million reads. Sequenced by immunoSEQ multiplex PCR; TCRdb stores in-frame clones only, minus some. Of 600,000 to 750,000 clones listed, around 12% are singletons. This TCR came from a young man with type 1 diabetes. The sequencing sample was made of naive CD4+ T cells from blood. This rearrangement joins TRBV7-7 to TRBJ2-5; no definite D call. CDR3 amino acids: CASSLQSTETQYF. The CDR3 nucleotides read TGTGCTAGCAGTCTCCAAAGCACAGAGACCCAGTACTTC.